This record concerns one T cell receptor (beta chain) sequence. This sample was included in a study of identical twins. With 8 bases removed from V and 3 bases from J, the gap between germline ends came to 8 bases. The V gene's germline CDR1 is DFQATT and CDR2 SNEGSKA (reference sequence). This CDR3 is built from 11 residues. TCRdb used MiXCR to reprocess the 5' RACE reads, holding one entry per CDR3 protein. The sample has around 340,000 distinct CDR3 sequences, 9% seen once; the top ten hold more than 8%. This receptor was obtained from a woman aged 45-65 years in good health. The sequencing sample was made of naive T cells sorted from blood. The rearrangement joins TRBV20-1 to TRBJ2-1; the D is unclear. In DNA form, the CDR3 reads TGCAGTACCTATAGCTACAATGAGCAGTTCTTC. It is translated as CSTYSYNEQFF.